This T cell receptor beta chain appears in the sequencing data of a study of vaccination effects on CD4 cells after COVID-19. TCRdb keeps only in-frame clones here, not all; method: immunoSEQ multiplex PCR. The sample has 30,000 to 45,000 clones, 70% to 85% seen once. Germline assignment: CDR1 SGHRS and CDR2 YFSETQ. This CDR3 contains 14 residues. V was clipped by 0 bases and J by 6 bases, with 11 bases between them. As for this clone: Its antigen remains unknown.

Prior to sequencing, the ViraFEST assay stimulated PBMC with viral peptide pools, which expanded the antigen-specific CD4+ T cells. Following a roughly ten-day culture, CD4+ T cells were purified. It was two doses of either the BNT162b2 or mRNA-1273 vaccine that participants received. Each well held 1.5 million to 2 million PBMC cultured with around 9.2 ug/ml peptides and around 10 IU/ml IL-2. The sample was CD4+ T cells from PBMCs cultured with HCoV-NL63 spike peptides, taken after COVID-19 vaccination. This sequence originates from a human donor who received a COVID-19 vaccine. Some clones in this sample may be carry-over from other donors' samples. The rearrangement joins TRBV5-1 to TRBJ2-3; D remains ambiguous. The CDR3 sequence: CASSLVSFGDTQYF. Written as DNA, the CDR3 is TGCGCCAGCAGCTTGGTGTCGTTCGGTGATACGCAGTATTTT.